This TCR beta chain was recovered during a study of metastatic and nonmetastatic thyroid tumors. Each patient came to thyroid surgery without any prior treatment (of any kind). As concerns this clone: Its cognate antigen is unknown.

This CDR3 is built from 15 residues. The V end lost 5 bases, the J end lost 0 bases, and 14 bases lay between the germline ends. Germline assignment: CDR1 MNHNS and CDR2 SASEGT. TCRdb reassembled clones from the PCR reads with MiXCR. This sample has about 20,000 clones, with 21% found just once. Study observations and caveats: Across blood and tumor, TCR beta diversity in malignant thyroid tumors was reportedly significantly higher than in benign nodules.

The V call is TRBV6-1, the J call TRBJ2-7, with D possibly TRBD1 on 5 matching bases. The specimen was tumor tissue. The clonotype was recovered from a female donor with papillary thyroid cancer or a benign thyroid nodule (not recorded which). Some clones in this sample may be carry-over from other donors' samples. CDR3 coding DNA: TGTGCCAGCAGTTCATCCAGACAGCTCTCCTACGAGCAGTACTTC. Translated, it gives CASSSSRQLSYEQYF.